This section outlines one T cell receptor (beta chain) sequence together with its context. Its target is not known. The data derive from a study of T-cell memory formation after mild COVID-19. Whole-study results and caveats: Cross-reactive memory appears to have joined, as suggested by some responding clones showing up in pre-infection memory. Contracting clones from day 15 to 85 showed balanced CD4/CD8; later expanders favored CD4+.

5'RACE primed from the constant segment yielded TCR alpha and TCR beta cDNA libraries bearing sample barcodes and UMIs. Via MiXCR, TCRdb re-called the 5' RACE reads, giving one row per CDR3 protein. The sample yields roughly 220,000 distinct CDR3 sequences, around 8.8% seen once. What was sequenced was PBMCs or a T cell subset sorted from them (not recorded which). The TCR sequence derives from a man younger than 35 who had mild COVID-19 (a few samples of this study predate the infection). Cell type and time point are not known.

CDR3 protein: CASSLAEVAKNIQYF. CDR3 nucleotide sequence: TGTGCCAGCAGCTTGGCCGAGGTAGCCAAAAACATTCAGTACTTC. The V and J genes are TRBV5-6 and TRBJ2-4; D is ambiguous. Germline CDR1 reads SGHDT; CDR2 reads YYEEEE. V shed 0 bases and J shed 0 bases, with 7 bases lying between them. This CDR3 has 15 amino acids.